Below, 13 T cell receptor beta chains from the same sample are listed, as sequenced in a study of shared clonotypes between healthy human individuals. CD8 cells regarded as naive lacked CD45RO, were positively chosen for CCR7, and omitted terminally differentiated effector memory CD45RA+ cells. Profiling relied on immunoSEQ multiplex PCR, and the TCRdb table lists in-frame clones only, not all of them. The sample has roughly 1,800,000 clones, 85% to 95% seen once. The sequenced material came from naive CD8+ T cells sorted from blood. The receptors come from a man between 18 and 29 years old in good health.

The chain is built from TRBV7-9 and TRBJ2-2; D is tentatively TRBD1 or TRBD2 (5 bases each). V shed 5 bases and J shed 7 bases, with 23 bases lying between them. The CDR3 has 17 amino acids. Germline V CDR1 and CDR2: SEHNR, FQNEAQ (reference sequence). CDR3 sequence (DNA): TGTGCCAGCAGCCCGGGGACCACTCCGAACACTGGCGGGGAGCTGTTTTTT. Translation: CASSPGTTPNTGGELFF.

This clone was seen just once. The chain couples TRBV30 to TRBJ2-7, with unresolved D. Trimming pared 2 bases from V and 6 bases from J, leaving 20 bases between. Germline assignment: CDR1 GTSNPN and CDR2 SVGIG (reference sequence). The CDR3 sequence is 15 residues long. The CDR3 here is CAWSIVDGSSSEQYF. CDR3 DNA sequence: TGTGCCTGGAGTATAGTGGACGGTTCATCATCCGAGCAGTACTTC.

The chain uses TRBV5-4 and TRBJ1-4; a weak D match, TRBD1 (5 bases). V was shortened by 3 bases and J by 9 bases, with 15 bases between the two germline ends. The CDR3 extends over 14 amino acids. Germline values: CDR1 SGHNT, CDR2 YYREEE (reference sequence). The CDR3 DNA reads as TGTGCCAGCAGCTCCGGGACGGAGGATCAAAAACTGTTTTTT. Translated, it gives CASSSGTEDQKLFF.

The V gene is TRBV6-5, the J gene TRBJ2-2; weak D call: TRBD2 (5 bases). Germline CDR1 reads MNHEY; CDR2 reads SVGAGI. Trimming left V 2 bases short and J 7 bases short, with 5 bases between. The CDR3 sequence is 12 residues long. The DNA for the CDR3 is TGTGCCAGCAGTTACGAGGGCGGGGAGCTGTTTTTT. Translated, it gives CASSYEGGELFF.

The V call is TRBV6-1, the J call TRBJ2-5; perhaps TRBD1 as D (6 bases). The germline CDR1 and CDR2 sequences are MNHNS and SASEGT. V was clipped by 8 bases and J by 5 bases, with 21 bases between them. The CDR3 sequence is 15 residues long. The CDR3 DNA follows: TGTGCCAGCTTCCATGCAGGGGAAGTTAGGGAGACCCAGTACTTC. Its translation is CASFHAGEVRETQYF.

This chain links TRBV4-2 with TRBJ1-1; D unclear. CDR1 LGHNA and CDR2 YNFKEQ come from the germline V gene. This CDR3 spans 13 amino acids. V was clipped by 4 bases and J by 3 bases, with 9 bases between them. The CDR3 nucleotides are TGTGCCAGCAGCCCCCCTATTGACACTGAAGCTTTCTTT. Amino acid sequence: CASSPPIDTEAFF.

The chain couples TRBV25-1 to TRBJ1-2; TRBD1 matches at 11 bases. Germline V gene sequence: CDR1 MGHDK, CDR2 SYGVNS. J lost 4 bases, V lost 1 base, and 5 bases had no gene match. The CDR3 has 16 residues. The CDR3 loop is CASSESRTGGGYGYTF. CDR3 DNA: TGTGCCAGCAGTGAATCCCGGACAGGGGGCGGCTATGGCTACACCTTC.

Points on this clone: Other DNA sequences in this sample translate to the same CDR3. This chain connects TRBV7-9 to TRBJ2-3; no definite D call. CDR1 is SEHNR, CDR2 FQNEAQ, per germline (reference sequence). The CDR3 is 12 amino acids. V was trimmed by 5 bases and J by 2 bases, leaving 5 bases between them. CDR3 residues: CASSQTTDTQYF. The CDR3 DNA follows: TGTGCCAGCAGCCAAACCACAGATACGCAGTATTTT.

The V and J genes are TRBV6-5 and TRBJ1-6; 7 positions match TRBD1. The CDR3 runs to 14 residues. Germline CDR1 and CDR2: MNHEY and SVGAGI. After removal of 6 bases from V and 10 bases from J, the junction contained 9 bases not matched to a gene. Here the CDR3 reads CASSPTGESSPLHF. Written as DNA, the CDR3 is TGTGCCAGCAGCCCCACAGGGGAGAGCTCACCCCTCCACTTT.

This sequence joins TRBV5-1 and TRBJ1-1, with D tentatively TRBD1 (6 bases). The V and J ends lost 4 bases and 6 bases respectively, with 19 bases between them. This CDR3 region has 15 residues. CDR1 and CDR2 (germline): SGHRS, YFSETQ. Written as DNA, the CDR3 is TGCGCCAGCAGCCTGGCCGGCGGGGGCGTTCCTGAAGCTTTCTTT. It codes for CASSLAGGGVPEAFF.

As concerns this clone: The sample has other DNA sequences that encode this CDR3 too. The chain couples TRBV6-1 to TRBJ2-7; TRBD1 agrees at 10 bases. Germline lookup yields CDR1 MNHNS and CDR2 SASEGT. The CDR3 totals 15 residues. After removal of 1 base from V and 3 bases from J, the junction contained 3 bases not matched to a gene. The CDR3 nucleotides read TGTGCCAGCAGTGAAGGGACAGGGGGGAGCTACGAGCAGTACTTC. Its translation: CASSEGTGGSYEQYF.

The J gene is TRBJ2-7, the V gene TRBV5-4; perhaps TRBD1 as D (6 bases). The CDR3 has 15 amino acids. V shed 0 bases and J shed 2 bases, with 12 bases lying between them. From germline, CDR1 is SGHNT and CDR2 YYREEE (reference sequence). The CDR3 region is CASSLGGSGAYEQYF. In DNA, the CDR3 is TGTGCCAGCAGCTTGGGGGGGTCAGGGGCCTACGAGCAGTACTTC. The full variable domain, completed using reference TRBV5-4 and TRBJ2-7, is ETGVTQSPTHLIKTRGQQVTLRCSSQSGHNTVSWYQQALGQGPQFIFQYYREEENGRGNFPPRFSGLQFPNYSSELNVNALELDDSALYLCASSLGGSGAYEQYFGPGTRLTVT.

Concerning this clone itself: The CDR3 does not close with the conserved phenylalanine or tryptophan, likely indicating a read error. It is unclear where the CDR3 begins or ends on the DNA, so no DNA is shown, and the CDR3 is as TCRdb lists it. The chain carries TRBV6-5 and TRBJ2-7; TRBD2 is the table's D call, not checked against the DNA. From its first to its last residue, the CDR3 has 12 amino acids. Germline values: CDR1 MNHEY, CDR2 SVGAGI. This CDR3 reads CASSPGPGTSVI.